A single sample gave rise to the 32 T cell receptor beta chains below, sequenced in a study of cytomegalovirus exposure and HLA in healthy donors. PCR involved 60 Vbeta and 13 Jbeta primers. The table came from immunoSEQ multiplex PCR; TCRdb's copy has only in-frame clones and leaves some out. The sample includes 100,000 to 150,000 clones, 80% of them seen just once. The sequencing input was PBMCs. The source of these receptors is a man aged 25-45 years in good health and CMV-seropositive.

In regard to this clone: The same CDR3 arises from other DNA sequences in this sample as well. The V and J genes are TRBV20-1 and TRBJ2-7; no firm D call. Deletions cut 0 bases from V and 3 bases from J, with 3 bases between. The CDR3 is 11 residues long. The V gene's germline CDR1 is DFQATT and CDR2 SNEGSKA (reference sequence). CDR3: CSARDSYEQYF. The CDR3 DNA sequence: TGCAGTGCTAGAGATAGCTACGAGCAGTACTTC.

V is TRBV15 and J is TRBJ1-1; D is perhaps TRBD1 (5 bases). Germline V CDR1 and CDR2: LNHNV, YYDKDF (reference sequence). V shed 1 base and J shed 10 bases, with 10 bases lying between them. The CDR3 runs to 12 residues. The CDR3 nucleotides read TGTGCCACCAGCAGAGTGCAGGGAACAGCTTTCTTT. This codes for CATSRVQGTAFF.

V is TRBV5-6 and J is TRBJ2-1; 8 bases are a match to TRBD2. V gave up 0 bases and J gave up 0 bases; unmatched junction bases: 2. The length of the CDR3 is 16 residues. Germline V gives CDR1 SGHDT, CDR2 YYEEEE. CDR3 sequence: CASSLAGGGSYNEQFF. The CDR3 DNA follows: TGTGCCAGCAGCTTGGCCGGGGGGGGCTCCTACAATGAGCAGTTCTTC.

The V call is TRBV27, the J call TRBJ1-6; 8 bases are a match to TRBD1. Trimming at V came to 6 bases and at J to 9 bases, leaving 7 bases not matched to a gene. The CDR3 length is 14 residues. Germline CDR1 and CDR2: MNHEY and SMNVEV (reference sequence). The CDR3 bases are TGTGCCAGCAGCCCCGACAGGGGAGGTTCACCCCTCCACTTT. Protein product: CASSPDRGGSPLHF.

The CDR3 reads CASTTDSGKGNEQFF. The CDR3 DNA sequence: TGCGCCAGCACAACTGACAGTGGAAAAGGCAATGAGCAGTTCTTC. The rearrangement links TRBV5-1 to TRBJ2-1; possible D gene TRBD1, 5 bases. Germline CDR1 reads SGHRS; CDR2 reads YFSETQ. The CDR3 runs to 15 residues. V was trimmed by 6 bases and J by 6 bases, leaving 19 bases between them.

The J gene is TRBJ1-1, the V gene TRBV7-6; TRBD1 might be the D (6 bases). The CDR3 spans 15 residues. Trimming removed 1 base from V and 9 bases from J, with 18 bases in between. The germline CDR1 and CDR2 sequences are SGHVS and FNYEAQ. This CDR3 is CASSLVGGPDPKAFF. CDR3 DNA sequence: TGTGCCAGCAGCTTAGTCGGGGGGCCGGATCCGAAAGCTTTCTTT.

Of note for this clone: The junction and the germline gene differ at one end; a read error may be behind it. The V gene is TRBV7-9, the J gene TRBJ1-1, with 9 nucleotides matching TRBD1. This CDR3 comprises 18 residues. Germline CDR1 SEHNR, CDR2 FQNEAQ (reference sequence). The CDR3 nucleotides are TGTTCCAGCAGCCGCCCCGGGACAGGGCCTGGGGGTGACACTGAAGCTTTCTTT. It encodes CSSSRPGTGPGGDTEAFF.

The chain combines TRBV29-1 with TRBJ2-1; D possibly corresponds to TRBD2 (6 bases). The CDR3 contains 14 residues. The V end lost 6 bases, the J end lost 0 bases, and 12 bases lay between the germline ends. Looked up from germline, CDR1 is SQVTM and CDR2 is ANQGSEA. This CDR3 is CSVVRGSSYNEQFF. Here the CDR3 DNA reads TGCAGCGTCGTCCGGGGGAGCTCCTACAATGAGCAGTTCTTC.

The chain recombines TRBV6-6 with TRBJ2-5, with TRBD2 matching over 7 bases. The CDR3 extends over 15 amino acids. After removal of 7 bases from V and 2 bases from J, the junction contained 10 bases not matched to a gene. In germline, CDR1 is MNHNY, CDR2 SVGAGI (reference sequence). The CDR3 nucleotides are TGTGCCAGCACCCCGACGGCGGGGGAGCAAGAGACCCAGTACTTC. This encodes CASTPTAGEQETQYF.

The gene calls are TRBV2 and TRBJ1-3, with D perhaps TRBD1 (5 bases). Germline CDR1 and CDR2: SNHLY and FYNNEI. The CDR3 runs to 14 residues. V lost 10 bases to trimming and J lost 1 base, with 14 bases between them. The CDR3 nucleotides read TGTGCCACCAAAGGAGGGGAATCTGGAAACACCATATATTTT. Translating gives CATKGGESGNTIYF.

This chain uses TRBV9 with TRBJ2-5, with D possibly being TRBD2 (6 bases). The germline CDR1 and CDR2 sequences are SGDLS and YYNGEE. Trimming left V 6 bases short and J 5 bases short, with 17 bases between. CDR3 length: 14 residues. The CDR3 spells CASTPGGGVETQYF. Here the CDR3 DNA reads TGTGCCAGCACCCCCGGAGGAGGGGTGGAGACCCAGTACTTC.

The genes are TRBV6-1 and TRBJ2-2, with TRBD2 matching over 14 bases. V trimming: 9 bases; J trimming: 7 bases; junction bases outside the gene matches: 7. The CDR3 is 15 residues long. CDR1 MNHNS and CDR2 SASEGT come from the germline V gene. CDR3 nucleotide sequence: TGTGCCAGTAGGACTAGCGGGGGGTTTGACGGGGAGCTGTTTTTT. This translates into CASRTSGGFDGELFF.

This sequence joins TRBV10-3 and TRBJ1-3; D remains unclear. Deletions cut 6 bases from V and 1 base from J, with 13 bases between. Per the germline V gene, CDR1 is ENHRY and CDR2 is SYGVKD. The CDR3 is made up of 15 amino acids. CDR3 DNA sequence: TGTGCCATCAGGGACCCTTCGGGGTCTGGAAACACCATATATTTT. Amino acids: CAIRDPSGSGNTIYF.

This clone came up a few times. The chain uses TRBV29-1 and TRBJ2-7, with TRBD2 identical over 9 bases. The CDR3 has 13 residues. Trimming at V came to 1 base and at J to 6 bases, leaving 4 bases not matched to a gene. In germline, CDR1 is SQVTM, CDR2 ANQGSEA. Here the CDR3 reads CSVEGVAGVEQYF. The CDR3 DNA reads TGCAGCGTTGAAGGGGTAGCGGGGGTCGAGCAGTACTTC.

The chain has TRBV30 and TRBJ2-7, with 7 bases matching TRBD1. Germline lookup yields CDR1 GTSNPN and CDR2 SVGIG (reference sequence). The trim removed 3 bases at V and 0 bases at J, leaving 8 bases unmatched. The CDR3 runs 15 residues. CDR3 amino acids: CAWRRGQSYSYEQYF. For the CDR3, the DNA is TGTGCCTGGAGGAGGGGACAGAGTTACTCCTACGAGCAGTACTTC.

This chain links TRBV20-1 with TRBJ1-2; D ambiguous. Germline V gene lookup returns CDR1 DFQATT and CDR2 SNEGSKA (reference sequence). The CDR3 is 11 amino acids. CDR3 DNA sequence: TGCAGCGCCGTAGTGTACTATGGCTACACCTTC. Amino acids: CSAVVYYGYTF.

V and J are TRBV4-1 and TRBJ2-3; D is perhaps TRBD1 (5 bases). V dropped 0 bases and J dropped 0 bases, with 13 bases sitting between them. CDR1 MGHRA and CDR2 YSYEKL come from the germline V gene. CDR3 length: 17 amino acids. The CDR3 here is CASSQDRGSRSTDTQYF. CDR3 in DNA: TGCGCCAGCAGCCAAGATAGGGGAAGCCGCAGCACAGATACGCAGTATTTT.

The chain is built from TRBV13 and TRBJ1-3; maybe TRBD1 (6 bases). The CDR3 runs to 15 residues. CDR1 is PRHDT and CDR2 is FYEKMQ in the germline V gene (reference sequence). Trimming removed 10 bases at V and 7 bases at J, with 23 bases between. The CDR3 region is CATEIGGLDGNTIYF. For the CDR3, the DNA is TGTGCCACCGAGATTGGGGGCCTTGACGGGAACACCATATATTTT.

This clone has more than one count but fewer than ten. The chain uses TRBV6-1 and TRBJ1-3; 7 bases are a match to TRBD1. V was pared by 10 bases and J by 5 bases, with 8 bases of the junction left unmatched. CDR1 MNHNS and CDR2 SASEGT come from the germline V gene. This CDR3 is 13 amino acids long. Here the CDR3 reads CANGEGQRNTIYF. CDR3 coding DNA: TGTGCCAACGGCGAGGGACAGAGAAACACCATATATTTT.

V and J are TRBV4-1 and TRBJ2-5; tentative D call: TRBD1 (6 bases). The CDR3 extends over 15 amino acids. The V and J ends lost 2 bases and 5 bases respectively, with 15 bases between them. Per germline, CDR1 MGHRA and CDR2 YSYEKL. This CDR3 reads CASSQLPGVGETQYF. The CDR3 DNA is TGCGCCAGCAGCCAATTGCCAGGGGTGGGTGAGACCCAGTACTTC.

The genes are TRBV19 and TRBJ1-1; 12 bases line up with TRBD1. Germline-derived CDR1 and CDR2 are LNHDA and SQIVND (reference sequence). The CDR3 is made up of 18 amino acids. The ends lost 3 bases at V and 0 bases at J; junction bases unmatched: 8. The CDR3 nucleotides read TGTGCCAGTAGTATTATGTGGGACAGGGGGCTCTTGAACACTGAAGCTTTCTTT. It yields the protein CASSIMWDRGLLNTEAFF.

This chain connects TRBV27 to TRBJ2-3; TRBD2 matches at 7 bases. V was pared by 5 bases and J by 5 bases, with 4 bases of the junction left unmatched. Germline V lookup: CDR1 MNHEY, CDR2 SMNVEV (reference sequence). The CDR3 is made up of 13 amino acids. The CDR3 here is CASSPREGDTQYF. CDR3 sequence (DNA): TGTGCCAGCAGTCCCAGGGAGGGAGATACGCAGTATTTT.

The rearrangement uses TRBV21-1 and TRBJ2-6; the listed D gene, TRBD2, was not tested against the DNA. TRBV21-1 constitutes a pseudogene. The CDR3 loop spans 20 amino acids. CDR3 sequence (DNA): TGTGCCAGCAGCCGAAGCCCTGGGAGAAAACGTAACTCTGGGGCCAACGTCCTGACTTTC. Translated, it gives CASSRSPGRKRNSGANVLTF.

The V call is TRBV25-1, the J call TRBJ1-4; the D is unclear. Germline CDR1 is MGHDK and CDR2 is SYGVNS. CDR3 length equals 13 residues. Trimming took off 3 bases at V and 7 bases at J, with 9 bases between the two ends. This chain's CDR3 is CASSDGGSEKLFF. The CDR3 DNA reads as TGTGCCAGCAGTGACGGAGGCAGTGAAAAACTGTTTTTT. Full variable domain (outside the CDR3, taken from reference TRBV25-1 and TRBJ1-4): EADIYQTPRYLVIGTGKKITLECSQTMGHDKMYWYQQDPGMELHLIHYSYGVNSTEKGDLSSESTVSRIRTEHFPLTLESARPSHTSQYLCASSDGGSEKLFFGSGTQLSVL.

V is TRBV6-1 and J is TRBJ2-1; 8 nucleotides align to TRBD2. The CDR3 consists of 15 residues. After removal of 7 bases from V and 7 bases from J, the junction contained 12 bases not matched to a gene. Germline CDR1 and CDR2: MNHNS and SASEGT. The CDR3 here is CASTTAAGALNEQFF. CDR3 DNA sequence: TGTGCCAGCACAACGGCAGCGGGGGCCCTTAATGAGCAGTTCTTC.

As concerns this clone: Other DNA variants within this sample encode the same CDR3. This sequence joins TRBV7-6 and TRBJ1-4, with D possibly TRBD1 on 6 matching bases. Germline V lookup: CDR1 SGHVS, CDR2 FNYEAQ. Trimming took 6 bases from V and 2 from J, leaving 10 bases between them. The CDR3 is 14 residues long. For the CDR3, the DNA is TGTGCCAGCAGTCCGACAGGCACTAATGAAAAACTGTTTTTT. The encoded protein is CASSPTGTNEKLFF.

This clone was counted once. An end of the junction does not agree with germline; a read error may underlie this. The chain couples TRBV7-6 to TRBJ2-7, with D tentatively TRBD1 (6 bases). Germline loops: CDR1 SGHVS, CDR2 FNYEAQ. There are 14 residues in the CDR3. In nucleotides, the CDR3 is TGTGCCAGCAGCCTAGCAGGGGAATCCTACGAGCAGTACTTC. Translating it yields CASSLAGESYEQYF.

The chain couples TRBV4-1 to TRBJ1-4; D gene unclear. Germline assignment: CDR1 MGHRA and CDR2 YSYEKL. The V end lost 6 bases, the J end lost 8 bases, and 19 bases lay between the germline ends. The CDR3 is 15 residues long. CDR3 amino acids: CASRPLHGMGEKLFF. Here the CDR3 DNA reads TGCGCCAGCAGGCCACTTCACGGGATGGGGGAAAAACTGTTTTTT.

J is TRBJ1-6 and V is TRBV6-5; no clear D. The CDR3 is made up of 15 amino acids. The germline CDR1 and CDR2 sequences are MNHEY and SVGAGI. Between the trimmed V and J ends, which lost 0 bases and 9 bases, there was a span of 12 bases. CDR3 nucleotides: TGTGCCAGCAGTTACTCGGGAGGGCCCGGTTCACCCCTCCACTTT. Translated: CASSYSGGPGSPLHF.

The rearrangement links TRBV7-3 to TRBJ2-2; possibly TRBD1 for D (6 bases). The CDR3 has 13 residues. Trimming left V 6 bases short and J 6 bases short, with 11 bases between. Looked up from germline, CDR1 is SGHTA and CDR2 is FQGTGA. CDR3 loop: CASRSRTAGELFF. The CDR3 nucleotides are TGTGCCAGCAGATCTAGGACAGCCGGGGAGCTGTTTTTT.

The chain recombines TRBV4-1 with TRBJ2-2, with 8 bases identical to TRBD1. J lost 4 bases, V lost 1 base, and 8 bases had no gene match. This CDR3 has 17 amino acids. Germline V gives CDR1 MGHRA, CDR2 YSYEKL. CDR3 DNA: TGCGCCAGCAGCCAAGCCCAGGGGGCCCGGGGCACCGGGGAGCTGTTTTTT. Its protein is CASSQAQGARGTGELFF.

J is TRBJ1-2 and V is TRBV30; D possibly corresponds to TRBD1 (6 bases). Germline CDR1 and CDR2: GTSNPN and SVGIG (reference sequence). CDR3 length equals 17 residues. The V gene lost 5 bases and the J gene lost 3 bases, with 25 bases spanning the gap. For the CDR3, the DNA is TGTGCCTGGTGTCTTACCTCGGACAGCCTTTCCTACTATGGCTACACCTTC. Encoded protein: CAWCLTSDSLSYYGYTF.